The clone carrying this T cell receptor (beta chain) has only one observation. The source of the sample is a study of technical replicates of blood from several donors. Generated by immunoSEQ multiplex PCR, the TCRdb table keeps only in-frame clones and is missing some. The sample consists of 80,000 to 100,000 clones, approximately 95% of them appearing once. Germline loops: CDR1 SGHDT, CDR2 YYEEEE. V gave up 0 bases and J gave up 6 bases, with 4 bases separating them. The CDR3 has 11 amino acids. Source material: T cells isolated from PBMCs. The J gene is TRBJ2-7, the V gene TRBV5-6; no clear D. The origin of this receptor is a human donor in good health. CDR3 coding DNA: TGTGCCAGCAGCTTGGGTCTCGAGCAGTACTTC. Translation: CASSLGLEQYF.